This T cell receptor (beta chain) is from a study of shared clonotypes between healthy human individuals (dated by TCRdb to about 2020). Broadly, across the study: The cohort comprised two women and a few men aged 18 to 49 years. Blood TCR repertoires of roughly five healthy adults were deeply sequenced to estimate repertoire size and the extent of clonotype sharing between individuals. Different laboratories and diverse techniques were used to prepare libraries and sequence TCR repertoires, to increase sequencing depth and limit assay-specific biases. Per donor, three plates each were used for CD4 naive and CD4 memory, two for CD8 naive, and one for CD8 memory. Leukapheresis yielded between about 0.85 and 9.5 billion PBMCs per donor. What the authors observed across the whole study: Based on pairwise subsampling, the degree of clonotype sharing among donors was expected to be affected by sequencing depth. Sampling was restricted to blood, and TCR repertoires in tissues likely differ from the TCR repertoires found in blood. Compared with non-shared clonotypes, clonotypes shared by all four sorted-subset donors had higher generation probabilities. Rarefaction of sorted-subset datasets indicated incomplete sequencing despite the large sequencing depth. Because the study included only a small number of donors, the genetic and exposure-history diversity represented was limited. Estimated clonotype richness was generally larger for naive than for memory subsets. Around 5.4% of naive CD4, 3.5% of naive CD8, about 2.5% of memory CD4, and 0.4% of memory CD8 clonotypes were shared across several donors.

The donors were healthy, HIV-negative adults who had no recently reported acute infections or vaccinations. Every donor was a Caucasian adult residing in Nashville, Tennessee, USA. CD4+ T cells were enriched by magnetic negative selection; naive cells were then positively selected on CD45RA, and the negative fraction formed the memory subset. Blood was collected by leukapheresis, and PBMCs were isolated by Ficoll-Histopaque density gradient centrifugation and then cryopreserved in liquid nitrogen vapor phase. Analytical flow cytometry was used to check the purity and quantity of each magnetically sorted T cell population. From each sorted fraction, genomic DNA was isolated and quantified by UV absorbance on a Nanodrop 2000c. From V the trimming removes 2 bases and from J it removes 4 bases, while the gene matches leave 11 bases of the junction unaccounted for. From the cysteine through the phenylalanine, the CDR3 covers 17 amino acids. The DNA shown is the 51-base CDR3, in frame from base 1. CDR1 and CDR2 are read off the germline V gene as SGDLS and YYNGEE.

Note on this clone: It lacks a known antigen. No much larger clone is present one base from it, and per-base qualities are unavailable.

TCR CDR3 regions were amplified from genomic DNA by multiplex PCR using the deep immunoSEQ assay. Extracted genomic DNA from each cell subset was spread evenly across all wells of several immunoSEQ 96-well plates, with each plate serving as a replicate. For sorted subsets, around 200 ng genomic DNA, equal to 30,000 or so T cell genomes, was loaded into each replicate PCR. Purified libraries were quantified with a Qubit 3.0 fluorometer, sized on a Bioanalyzer 2100, and re-quantified with the KAPA Library Quantification kit. Each immunoSEQ 96-well plate was sequenced on its own single-read 150-cycle Illumina NextSeq 550 flow cell. Processing in the source paper ran as follows. Because the immunoSEQ output held only junctional sequences and lacked quality scores, the filtering could not match the filtering applied to full-length reads. Sequences were annotated with PyIR, a Python wrapper for IgBLAST v1.9, and V/J genes and CDR3 were assigned using IMGT germline references. Reads were removed for weak V/J assignments (E-value above 1e-6), missing CDR3, stop codons, out-of-frame junctions, or ambiguous translated residues. V3J clonotypes were defined as sequences sharing an identical inferred V gene, J gene, and CDR3 amino acid sequence. Percentage overlap between repertoires was calculated by dividing the number of shared unique clonotypes by the size of the smaller repertoire. Three approaches were used to assess repertoire richness: RTK rarefaction, the Chao1 estimator, and Recon v2.1 estimates of unobserved clonotypes. OLGA was used to compute generation probabilities for all TCRbeta clonotypes that the gDNA method yielded from a handful of donors. TCRdb took over this immuneACCESS table, retaining in-frame rearrangements with V and J assigned. Such tables are incomplete; in checked studies, under half of the missing clones stem from an unresolved V gene, and the remainder is unexplained. From that table come the V and J calls and clone size; the DNA was used to work out D and trimming. The sample contains about 1.1 million clones, approximately 80% of them found a single time. The ten top clones hold roughly 0.83% of the sample.

This sequence uses TRBV9 and TRBJ2-3; 9 central bases correspond to TRBD2. Input material: memory CD4+ T cells from PBMCs. What this sample's cell subset or site label stands for: CD45RA-negative fraction. The receptor was isolated from a young man in good health. Some clones in this sample may be carry-over from other donors' samples. The CDR3 corresponds to CASSVLAGKLASDTQYF. The DNA sequence is given as TGTGCCAGCAGCGTTCTAGCGGGAAAATTGGCCTCAGATACGCAGTATTTT.